This is a list of T cell receptor beta chains from one sample in a study of cytomegalovirus exposure and HLA in healthy donors. Profiled with immunoSEQ multiplex PCR; TCRdb holds only in-frame clones, not every one. The table records 180,000 or so clones, about four fifths of them present only once. The specimen was PBMCs. The receptor source for this set is a young woman in good health and CMV-seronegative. CDR3s include the opening cysteine and the closing phenylalanine or tryptophan. Each record gives: clone size, J gene, V gene, D gene, CDR3 protein, CDR3 DNA. A D gene is named only where the DNA matches it firmly. Only part of the rows carry a size: once, few, many, or a class if the clone is expanded.

clone_size: -; j_call: TRBJ2-1; v_call: TRBV9; d_call: -; cdr3_aa: CASSPRNGHNEQFF; cdr3_nt: TGTGCCAGCAGCCCCCGAAACGGTCACAATGAGCAGTTCTTC
clone_size: once; j_call: TRBJ1-1; v_call: TRBV5-1; d_call: -; cdr3_aa: CASSPEINTEAFF; cdr3_nt: TGCGCCAGCAGCCCCGAGATTAACACTGAAGCTTTCTTT
clone_size: -; j_call: TRBJ2-1; v_call: TRBV6-1; d_call: TRBD2; cdr3_aa: CASSDFLSGGLYNEQFF; cdr3_nt: TGTGCCAGCAGTGACTTTTTGAGCGGGGGGCTTTACAATGAGCAGTTCTTC
clone_size: -; j_call: TRBJ2-2; v_call: TRBV4-1; d_call: -; cdr3_aa: CASSQGSRRDAGELFF; cdr3_nt: TGCGCCAGCAGCCAAGGGTCGCGCAGGGATGCCGGGGAGCTGTTTTTT
clone_size: -; j_call: TRBJ2-7; v_call: TRBV30; d_call: TRBD1; cdr3_aa: CAWTLMGQGGYEQYF; cdr3_nt: TGTGCCTGGACCCTAATGGGACAGGGGGGCTACGAGCAGTACTTC
clone_size: -; j_call: TRBJ1-1; v_call: TRBV4-3; d_call: -; cdr3_aa: CASSQDLGQMRTEAFF; cdr3_nt: TGCGCCAGCAGCCAAGATCTGGGGCAGATGCGCACTGAAGCTTTCTTT
clone_size: -; j_call: TRBJ1-3; v_call: TRBV18; d_call: -; cdr3_aa: CASTTGSGNTIYF; cdr3_nt: TGTGCCAGCACTACAGGGTCTGGAAACACCATATATTTT
clone_size: -; j_call: TRBJ1-2; v_call: TRBV12-5; d_call: TRBD1; cdr3_aa: CASGQTGTHGYTF; cdr3_nt: TGTGCTAGTGGTCAGACAGGGACTCATGGCTACACCTTC
clone_size: -; j_call: TRBJ2-2; v_call: TRBV9; d_call: -; cdr3_aa: CASSVGDFTGELFF; cdr3_nt: TGTGCCAGCAGCGTAGGAGATTTCACCGGGGAGCTGTTTTTT
clone_size: few; j_call: TRBJ1-1; v_call: TRBV14; d_call: -; cdr3_aa: CASSSTLYAEAFF; cdr3_nt: TGTGCCAGCAGCTCCACTCTATATGCTGAAGCTTTCTTT
clone_size: once; j_call: TRBJ1-5; v_call: TRBV30; d_call: -; cdr3_aa: CAWSGGVSNQPQHF; cdr3_nt: TGTGCCTGGAGTGGGGGGGTTAGCAATCAGCCCCAGCATTTT
clone_size: -; j_call: TRBJ1-2; v_call: TRBV7-9; d_call: -; cdr3_aa: CASSLAERVIF; cdr3_nt: TGTGCCAGCAGCTTAGCGGAACGGGTTATCTTC
clone_size: -; j_call: TRBJ1-4; v_call: TRBV5-4; d_call: TRBD1; cdr3_aa: CASSVGTVTNEKLFF; cdr3_nt: TGTGCCAGCAGCGTCGGGACAGTCACTAATGAAAAACTGTTTTTT
clone_size: once; j_call: TRBJ2-7; v_call: TRBV15; d_call: -; cdr3_aa: CATSRGDFSYEQYF; cdr3_nt: TGTGCCACCAGCAGAGGGGACTTCTCCTACGAGCAGTACTTC
clone_size: -; j_call: TRBJ2-5; v_call: TRBV5-1; d_call: TRBD2; cdr3_aa: CASSRGLAGVETQYF; cdr3_nt: TGCGCCAGCAGCCGCGGACTAGCGGGGGTAGAGACCCAGTACTTC
clone_size: -; j_call: TRBJ2-2; v_call: TRBV30; d_call: TRBD2; cdr3_aa: CAWLRGGGGGELFF; cdr3_nt: TGTGCCTGGTTGCGGGGGGGCGGTGGCGGGGAGCTGTTTTTT
clone_size: -; j_call: TRBJ1-2; v_call: TRBV7-9; d_call: -; cdr3_aa: CASRTNRAGARSYGYTF; cdr3_nt: TGTGCCAGCAGAACGAATCGGGCAGGGGCGCGAAGCTATGGCTACACCTTC
clone_size: once; j_call: TRBJ2-1; v_call: TRBV2; d_call: TRBD1; cdr3_aa: CASRIAPGQGRNEQFF; cdr3_nt: TGTGCCAGCAGGATAGCCCCGGGACAGGGGAGGAATGAGCAGTTCTTC
clone_size: -; j_call: TRBJ2-3; v_call: TRBV6-5; d_call: TRBD2; cdr3_aa: CASSYFGGATDTQYF; cdr3_nt: TGTGCCAGCAGTTACTTCGGGGGGGCGACAGATACGCAGTATTTT
clone_size: -; j_call: TRBJ1-2; v_call: TRBV6-1; d_call: TRBD1; cdr3_aa: CASSGGQGSNYGYTF; cdr3_nt: TGTGCCAGCAGTGGGGGACAGGGATCTAACTATGGCTACACCTTC
clone_size: -; j_call: TRBJ1-2; v_call: TRBV7-6; d_call: TRBD1; cdr3_aa: CASSLGQGKGYGYTF; cdr3_nt: TGTGCCAGCAGCTTAGGACAGGGAAAGGGGTATGGCTACACCTTC
clone_size: -; j_call: TRBJ2-7; v_call: TRBV5-1; d_call: -; cdr3_aa: CASSLVRGTEQYF; cdr3_nt: TGCGCCAGCAGCTTGGTACGGGGTACCGAGCAGTACTTC
clone_size: once; j_call: TRBJ2-7; v_call: TRBV15; d_call: -; cdr3_aa: CATSRRRGTYEQYF; cdr3_nt: TGTGCCACCAGCCGCCGCCGAGGTACCTACGAGCAGTACTTC